This TCR beta chain was retrieved from a study of prognosis after radiotherapy for stage I lung cancer (TCRdb year 2021). Describing the broader study: Over 15 stage I NSCLC patients were enrolled in Nanjing, China, between early 2018 and early 2019. Among the enrolled patients, approximately 15 had newly diagnosed primary stage I lung tumors, while five or six had oligometastatic NSCLC following surgical resection of the primary tumor. Every patient was regarded as medically inoperable, because of comorbidities in about a dozen cases and refusal of surgery in roughly 7 cases. Ages in the cohort of some 13 men and 6 women ranged from 53 to 84 years, with a median of 74. Squamous cell carcinoma histology was identified in several patients, and adenocarcinoma histology was identified in under 15 patients. SBRT was delivered in 3 to 5 fractions with a biologically effective dose of at least 100 Gy, and image-guided IMRT or VMAT was used for delivery. Concurrent therapy was not administered to any patient alongside SBRT. Distant metastases were developed by four of the 19 patients after SBRT, at a median of around seven months, whereas no significant progression was observed in the other 15 patients. Peripheral blood TCR beta repertoires were profiled in stage I NSCLC patients before and after stereotactic body radiotherapy, and the study then linked these repertoires to distant failure. The study sequenced approximately 40 blood samples from about 19 patients, one before and one after SBRT per patient. General findings and caveats noted by the study authors: None of the reported P values were adjusted for multiple comparisons. A decrease in unique TCR clone counts was observed after SBRT (median 10,088 before versus several thousand after; Wilcoxon paired P=0.011). Tumor specificity of expanded TCR clones was not determined. The small cohort and short follow-up limited the study, so independent validation of the findings is needed. Post-SBRT Shannon entropy and its change from baseline were lower in patients who developed distant metastases; baseline Shannon entropy was not associated with metastases. TRBV and TRBJ usage frequencies reportedly differed by metastasis status, in two V genes at baseline and in eight to ten V and two J genes after SBRT.

The TCR beta CDR3 region was amplified from genomic DNA by two rounds of multiplex PCR. In the first PCR round, primers specific to each TRBV and TRBJ gene were used, and the primer sequences were filed in Chinese patent CN105087789A. Universal primers were used in the second PCR round. The Roche High Pure PCR Template Preparation Kit was used to extract genomic DNA from frozen PBMCs. Paired-end sequencing with 151 bp reads was performed on the libraries using an Illumina HiSeq 3000. As for the original processing: Raw reads lacking the multiplex PCR primer sequences were removed with CutAdapt. Using PEAR, the high-quality paired reads were merged into contigs. MiXCR assigned TRB V, D and J gene segments to each contig by aligning to reference sequences. CDR3 sequences were clustered by base quality and sequence similarity to remove sequencing errors. Shannon entropy normalized by the natural log of productive TCR sequence number was used as the measure of diversity. To get clonality, Shannon entropy was divided by the natural log of the number of unique clonotypes, and that result was subtracted from one. Using the Youden index from ROC curves, the researchers picked the repertoire-metric cut-offs for progression-free survival, and all analyses were carried out in R 3.5.3. TCRdb reworked the public reads: Q25 trimming with fastp, MiXCR clone assembly, productive beta chains retained. Each CDR3 protein gets just one entry, which takes the most common genes and DNA from the rows behind it. For this entry, the V and J calls and clone size follow TCRdb and not the study's own pipeline. Here the sample has under 75,000 distinct CDR3 sequences; more than 20% occur a single time. 7.5% of the sample goes to the ten largest clones.

As concerns this clonotype: Its antigen has not been determined. A junction end diverges from the germline sequence, so it may reflect a read error.

The CDR3 starts with the cysteine, ends with the phenylalanine, and has 15 residues. Just CDR3 DNA is preserved here, 45 bases in frame from base 1. Taken from the germline V gene (reference sequence), the CDR1 and CDR2 loops are SEHNR and FQNEAQ. No patient had a history of other malignancies or prior chemotherapy or radiotherapy, and all had node-negative disease on CT and PET/CT. At each of the two time points, 5 to 6 milliliters of peripheral venous blood were collected into EDTA tubes. PBMCs were isolated by Ficoll-Paque Plus density-gradient centrifugation. Right after collection, samples were placed at -80 degrees C and kept there until analysis.

The source material was PBMCs, sampled before or after stereotactic body radiation therapy (not recorded which). The source is a donor over 45 with non-small cell lung cancer. The sequence links TRBV7-9 to TRBJ2-3; 9 junctional bases match TRBD2. The DNA reads TGTGCCAGCAGCTTGGGAGCGGGGGGCTCGGATACGAAGTATTTT. Translation gives CASSLGAGGSDTKYF.